Sequencing of this T cell receptor beta chain was carried out in a study of T cells in Graves' hyperthyroidism and ophthalmopathy. The CDR3 is 15 amino acids. V lost 4 bases, J lost 2 bases, and 14 bases lay in between. Germline V gene sequence: CDR1 KGHSH, CDR2 LQKENI. The source material, RNA transcripts, was used to amplify TCR beta CDR3 regions. First-round RT-PCR targeting the TCR CDR3 was performed with the HTBI primer set. TCRdb fed the multiplex PCR reads into MiXCR, producing one record per CDR3 protein. The sample has some 510,000 distinct CDR3 sequences, under 25% seen once. This clonotype was seen at least ten times.

This sequence was found in a man in his late teens or twenties with Graves' hyperthyroidism. Sequencing was done on a sample of blood. This chain uses TRBV18 with TRBJ2-5, with TRBD1 as a possible D gene (5 bases). In DNA, the CDR3 is TGTGCCAGCTCACAGACCGGACAAGATCAAGAGACCCAGTACTTC. Translating gives CASSQTGQDQETQYF.